The 13 T cell receptor beta chains in this list originate from one sample, sequenced in a study of blood T cell repertoires in COVID-19. This table comes from immunoSEQ multiplex PCR, and its TCRdb copy is limited to in-frame clones, with some not included. The table lists hundreds of thousands of clones, 70% to 75% of them singletons, with 3.3% in the top ten. Material: peripheral blood. These receptors came from an elderly woman with acute or convalescent COVID-19.

The chain links TRBV5-1 to TRBJ2-3; 9 bases line up with TRBD2. J lost 2 bases, V lost 4 bases, and 5 bases had no gene match. There are 15 residues in the CDR3. CDR1 is SGHRS and CDR2 is YFSETQ in the germline V gene. The CDR3 DNA follows: TGCGCCAGCAGCATGGGACTAGCCTCCACAGATACGCAGTATTTT. Amino acid sequence: CASSMGLASTDTQYF.

The rearrangement links TRBV18 to TRBJ2-1; maybe TRBD2 (6 bases). The CDR3 sequence is 13 residues long. The germline V and J ends were trimmed by 6 bases and 4 bases, with 10 bases remaining between them. Germline V gene sequence: CDR1 KGHSH, CDR2 LQKENI. This CDR3 is CASSVAEYNEQFF. CDR3 nucleotide sequence: TGTGCCAGCTCCGTAGCGGAATACAATGAGCAGTTCTTC.

The J gene is TRBJ1-1, the V gene TRBV7-6; D ambiguous. In germline, CDR1 is SGHVS, CDR2 FNYEAQ. This CDR3 has 15 amino acids. V was clipped by 10 bases and J by 1 base, with 19 bases between them. CDR3 region: CANTRARVENTEAFF. In DNA form, the CDR3 reads TGTGCCAACACCCGAGCGAGGGTGGAGAACACTGAAGCTTTCTTT.

The chain employs TRBV5-1 and TRBJ1-4, with 8 bases lining up with TRBD1. Germline CDR1 reads SGHRS; CDR2 reads YFSETQ. This CDR3 has 15 amino acids. After removal of 4 bases from V and 9 bases from J, the junction contained 11 bases not matched to a gene. CDR3 sequence (DNA): TGCGCCAGCAGCCCCGGGACAGGTGACGGGAAAAAACTGTTTTTT. Translating gives CASSPGTGDGKKLFF. Full variable domain (missing parts from reference TRBV5-1 and TRBJ1-4): KAGVTQTPRYLIKTRGQQVTLSCSPISGHRSVSWYQQTPGQGLQFLFEYFSETQRNKGNFPGRFSGRQFSNSRSEMNVSTLELGDSALYLCASSPGTGDGKKLFFGSGTQLSVL.

The V and J genes are TRBV6-2 or TRBV6-3 and TRBJ1-2; perhaps TRBD1 as D (5 bases). V shed 1 base and J shed 2 bases, with 17 bases lying between them. The germline V gene encodes CDR1 MNHEY and CDR2 SVGEGT. This CDR3 comprises 17 residues. The DNA of the CDR3 is TGTGCCAGCAGTTACTTTATCGCGGGGGGGAAAAACTATGGCTACACCTTC. Protein: CASSYFIAGGKNYGYTF.

The chain couples TRBV19 to TRBJ2-1; 8 nucleotides match TRBD2. The CDR3 is made up of 14 amino acids. J lost 3 bases, V lost 5 bases, and 3 bases had no gene match. CDR1 LNHDA and CDR2 SQIVND come from the germline V gene (reference sequence). This CDR3 reads CASSQAGDYNEQFF. As DNA, the CDR3 is TGTGCCAGTAGTCAAGCGGGGGACTACAATGAGCAGTTCTTC.

The chain uses TRBV9 and TRBJ2-3; D remains unclear. The germline V gene has CDR1 SGDLS and CDR2 YYNGEE. V was trimmed by 3 bases and J by 2 bases, leaving 19 bases between them. This CDR3 has 17 residues. This chain's CDR3 is CASSAPSTRLFTDTQYF. As DNA, the CDR3 is TGTGCCAGCAGCGCCCCGAGTACGAGGTTATTCACAGATACGCAGTATTTT.

This clone was seen a few times. The same CDR3 arises from other DNA sequences in this sample as well. This rearrangement joins TRBV29-1 to TRBJ1-2, with TRBD1 as a possible D gene (5 bases). V gave up 5 bases and J gave up 8 bases, with 9 bases separating them. Germline lookup yields CDR1 SQVTM and CDR2 ANQGSEA. This CDR3 is built from 10 residues. The CDR3 bases are TGCAGCGTTCCGGAGGGGGGCTACACCTTC. Its translation is CSVPEGGYTF.

The CDR3 region is CSASGQGAGVALYNEQFF. CDR3 in DNA: TGCAGTGCTAGTGGACAGGGGGCCGGAGTTGCCTTGTACAATGAGCAGTTCTTC. The rearrangement joins TRBV20-1 to TRBJ2-1; 11 nucleotides agree with TRBD1. This CDR3 is 18 amino acids long. CDR1 and CDR2 (germline): DFQATT, SNEGSKA (reference sequence). The trim removed 3 bases at V and 4 bases at J, leaving 14 bases unmatched.

The V gene is TRBV30, the J gene TRBJ1-2; D possibly corresponds to TRBD1 (5 bases). Germline-derived CDR1 and CDR2 are GTSNPN and SVGIG (reference sequence). The CDR3 has 13 amino acids. V was shortened by 2 bases and J by 4 bases, with 11 bases between the two germline ends. The CDR3 loop is CAWSRQSFYGYTF. The CDR3, as DNA: TGTGCCTGGAGTAGACAGTCCTTCTATGGCTACACCTTC.

CDR3 protein: CASSLEQDTEAFF. The CDR3 DNA follows: TGCGCCAGCAGCTTGGAGCAGGACACTGAAGCTTTCTTT. This sequence joins TRBV5-1 and TRBJ1-1; D remains unclear. Between the trimmed V and J ends, which lost 0 bases and 3 bases, there was a span of 6 bases. The CDR3 sequence is 13 residues long. Germline-derived CDR1 and CDR2 are SGHRS and YFSETQ.

In its sample, this clone was seen once. The chain has TRBV10-1 and TRBJ2-5, with 9 bases fitting TRBD2. The CDR3 sequence is 15 residues long. V lost 5 bases to trimming and J lost 1 base; unmatched junction nucleotides: 5. The V gene's germline CDR1 is WNHNN and CDR2 SYGVQD (reference sequence). CDR3 DNA: TGCGCCAGCAGTCCGACTAGCGGCCCCCAAGAGACCCAGTACTTC. Protein: CASSPTSGPQETQYF.

The V and J genes are TRBV5-4 and TRBJ2-3; a possible D gene is TRBD2 (5 bases). V gave up 4 bases and J gave up 5 bases, with 11 bases separating them. CDR1 and CDR2 (germline): SGHNT, YYREEE (reference sequence). CDR3 length: 13 residues. The chain's CDR3 is CASSPAGVDTQYF. As DNA, the CDR3 is TGTGCCAGCAGCCCGGCGGGTGTAGATACGCAGTATTTT.